Given below is one TCR beta chain in context. This clonotype was picked up one time. Its antigen target is currently unknown. Base-call qualities are not available, and no considerably larger clone is one nucleotide away. One read alone makes for weak evidence. RNA was extracted with the RNeasy kit and roughly 0.45 to 1 ug was reverse transcribed using random hexamers. TCR beta CDR3 regions were amplified with the immunoSEQ multiplex PCR assay covering 54 Vbeta and 13 Jbeta segments. PCR amplification bias was corrected using a synthetic template baseline for primer optimization and computational correction. As for the original processing: Reads were annotated to V, D and J genes per IMGT and analyzed with immunoSEQ Analyzer, keeping only productive sequences. Clonality was computed as one minus Shannon entropy normalized by log2 of the number of productive unique sequences. Public and private clones were assessed among the 100 most prevalent clones of each patient and control. Clones were defined as Susac-specific when absent from the healthy and MS cohorts, from over a thousand published viral clones and from other ImmuneACCESS disease sequences. TCRdb applied fastp at Q25 and MiXCR to the public reads, then kept only in-frame beta chains. When rows share a CDR3 protein, they turn into one entry using the most common DNA and genes. In this record, the V and J calls reflect TCRdb's handling and not the investigators' own analysis. This sample lists 25,000 to 30,000 distinct CDR3 sequences; about 93% were detected once. The top ten constitute more than 0.25% of the sample.

Between the V and J ends, shortened by 3 bases and 2 bases respectively, the junction contains 10 bases. CDR1 and CDR2 are read off the germline V gene as KGHSH and LQKENI. Including the terminal cysteine and phenylalanine, the CDR3 comprises 15 residues. Only the CDR3 part of the read is kept: 45 bases, read in frame from the first base. This specimen comes from a study of CD8 T cells in Susac syndrome (dated by TCRdb to the late 2010s). The study in broad terms: The study used repertoire sequencing to test whether antigen drove CD8+ T cell activation and differentiation in Susac syndrome. The study compared CD8+ T cell repertoire clonality among about a dozen healthy donors, around 14 Susac syndrome patients and about 16 multiple sclerosis patients.

High-throughput TCR beta sequencing profiled peripheral blood CD8+ and CD4+ T cells from healthy donors, Susac syndrome patients and multiple sclerosis patients. Healthy donors were age- and sex-matched controls. Bulk CD8+ and CD4+ T cells were purified by magnetic negative isolation, whereas CD8+ TEMRA cells were enriched by FACS. Blood was drawn into EDTA tubes, processed within 24 hours, and PBMCs were isolated by density gradient centrifugation. PBMCs intended for TCR sequencing were cryopreserved in liquid nitrogen and were subsequently thawed in a 37 degrees C water bath. Purity of sorted or isolated CD4+, CD8+ and CD8+ TEMRA cells was at least 90%. The investigation overall reported the following: The study acknowledged that relatively few individuals were included in the TCR sequencing and HLA analysis.

Input material: CD8+ T cells from PBMCs. The chain is made from TRBV18 and TRBJ1-4; TRBD1 is a possible D gene, resting on 5 matching bases. The sequence derives from a human donor in good health. The sequenced DNA: TGTGCCAGCTCACCCTCAGGGAAGACTAATGAAAAACTGTTTTTT. Protein translation: CASSPSGKTNEKLFF.